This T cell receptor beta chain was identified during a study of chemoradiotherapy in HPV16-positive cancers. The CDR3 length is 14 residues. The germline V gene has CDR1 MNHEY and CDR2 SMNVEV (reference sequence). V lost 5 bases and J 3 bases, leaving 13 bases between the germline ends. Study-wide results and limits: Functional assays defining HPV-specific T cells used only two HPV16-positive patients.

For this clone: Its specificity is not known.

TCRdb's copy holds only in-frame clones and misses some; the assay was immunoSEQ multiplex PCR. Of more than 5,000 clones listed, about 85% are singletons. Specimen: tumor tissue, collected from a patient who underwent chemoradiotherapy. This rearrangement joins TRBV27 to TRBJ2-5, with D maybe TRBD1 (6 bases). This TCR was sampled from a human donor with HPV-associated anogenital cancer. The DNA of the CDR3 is TGTGCCAGCAGTCCGACAGGCCGCAAAGAGACCCAGTACTTC. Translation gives CASSPTGRKETQYF.